These T cell receptor beta chains were read from a single sample in a study of blood T cells in healthy people across ages. MiXCR was run by TCRdb on the 5' RACE reads, yielding one entry per CDR3 protein. Among 1.5 million to 2 million distinct CDR3 sequences listed, over 25% were seen once. Sequencing was carried out using blood. The source is a woman between 25 and 40 years old in good health. Each CDR3 is given with its conserved first and last residue. Fields, in order: V gene, D gene, clone size, J gene, CDR3 DNA, CDR3 protein. The D gene is left open where the match is weak. A row's size may be missing; if present it is once, few, many or a size class.

TRBV5-1	TRBD2	few	TRBJ2-7	TGCGCCAGCAAGCCTAGCGGCCTTAGCTCCTACAATGAGCAGTACTTC	CASKPSGLSSYNEQYF
TRBV20-1	TRBD1	few	TRBJ1-1	TGCAGTGCTAGAACTGACAGGGAAACTGAAGCTTTCTTT	CSARTDRETEAFF
TRBV7-2	NA	few	TRBJ2-1	TGTGCCAGTGCTTCAGGGTGGAGCAATGAGCAGTTCTTC	CASASGWSNEQFF
TRBV7-9	TRBD2	NA	TRBJ2-1	TGTGCCAGCAGTACAACTAGCGACCTATACAATGAGCAGTTCTTC	CASSTTSDLYNEQFF
TRBV12-3/TRBV12-4	NA	many	TRBJ2-7	TGTGCCAGCAGTCCCCCTGACGGGTACTACGAGCAGTACTTC	CASSPPDGYYEQYF
TRBV29-1	NA	few	TRBJ2-7	TGCAGCGTTGCCAGGGCCGACGAGCAGTACTTC	CSVARADEQYF
TRBV7-6	NA	few	TRBJ2-7	TGTGCCAGCAGCTTAGCGAATGGGGGACTCTACTACGAGCAGTACTTC	CASSLANGGLYYEQYF
TRBV10-2	NA	NA	TRBJ1-5	TGCGCCAGCAGTGACGGCAGGGTCAATCAGCCCCAGCATTTT	CASSDGRVNQPQHF
TRBV7-2	TRBD2	NA	TRBJ2-3	TGTGCCAGCAGCTTAACTCTGAGCGGGGGGAAAGATACGCAGTATTTT	CASSLTLSGGKDTQYF
TRBV29-1	NA	many	TRBJ1-2	TGCAGCGTTGAAACCCGCGGGGGCACCCCTAGCTATGGCTACACCTTC	CSVETRGGTPSYGYTF
TRBV6-5	TRBD2	many	TRBJ2-3	TGTGCCAGCAGTTACGGGGAGGGCGCAGATACGCAGTATTTT	CASSYGEGADTQYF
TRBV10-3	TRBD1	many	TRBJ2-7	TGTGCCATCAGGCAGACAGGGAACGAGCAGTACTTC	CAIRQTGNEQYF
TRBV29-1	TRBD1	NA	TRBJ1-2	TGCAGCGGGGTGGACAGGGGGCTCAACTATGGCTACACCTTC	CSGVDRGLNYGYTF
TRBV20-1	NA	NA	TRBJ1-2	TGCAGTGGTAGCCCCCCGGAGTTGGGCTATGGCTACACCTTC	CSGSPPELGYGYTF
TRBV7-2	TRBD2	few	TRBJ2-7	TGTGCCAGCAGCCCTACCCCTAGCGGATACTCCTACGAGCAGTACTTC	CASSPTPSGYSYEQYF
TRBV28	TRBD2	few	TRBJ2-1	TGTGCCAGCAGTTCCGTAGCGGGAGCCTACAATGAGCAGTTCTTC	CASSSVAGAYNEQFF
TRBV11-2	NA	few	TRBJ2-7	TGTGCCAGCAGTGGAGAGGGGGCCTACGAGCAGTACTTC	CASSGEGAYEQYF
TRBV14	TRBD2	few	TRBJ2-3	TGTGCCAGCAGCCAAGCCAGACTAGCGGGAGAATTGACAGATACGCAGTATTTT	CASSQARLAGELTDTQYF
TRBV7-6	NA	many	TRBJ2-6	TGTGCCAGCAGCCCAGGAGGTTTCTCTGGGGCCAACGTCCTGACTTTC	CASSPGGFSGANVLTF
TRBV7-9	NA	NA	TRBJ2-2	TGTGCCAGCAGCCCTCTGGCGTACACCGGGGAGCCGTTTTTT	CASSPLAYTGEPFF
TRBV7-2	NA	many	TRBJ2-7	TGTGCCAGCAGCAATTGGGTTTCGGGCGAGCAGTACTTC	CASSNWVSGEQYF
TRBV12-3/TRBV12-4	NA	NA	TRBJ2-1	TGTGCCAGCAGTCATAAGTGGGTTGAGCAGTTCTTC	CASSHKWVEQFF
TRBV2	TRBD1	NA	TRBJ1-1	TGTGCCAGCAATACAGGGGGCACTGAAGCTTTCTTT	CASNTGGTEAFF
TRBV28	TRBD2	few	TRBJ2-1	TGTGCCACCAGTCGATCCGGGACTAGCAACAATGAGCAGTTCTTC	CATSRSGTSNNEQFF
TRBV5-1	TRBD2	NA	TRBJ2-1	TGCGCCAGCAGTACCGGGGGGGAGGTAGAAAATGAGCAGTTCTTC	CASSTGGEVENEQFF
TRBV24-1	NA	few	TRBJ2-7	TGTGCCACCAGTGAACCCCCGGTACGTGCAGGGGAGTACGAGCAGTACTTC	CATSEPPVRAGEYEQYF
TRBV29-1	NA	few	TRBJ1-5	TGCAGCGTGAGGGGACGCAGGGCGGATCAGCCCCAGCATTTT	CSVRGRRADQPQHF
TRBV29-1	NA	NA	TRBJ2-1	TGCAGCGTTGAAGATCCTAGGGTGGATGAGCAGTTCTTC	CSVEDPRVDEQFF
TRBV20-1	NA	once	TRBJ2-6	TGCAGTGCTAGAACGGCGGGTACTGGGGCCAACGTCCGGACTTTC	CSARTAGTGANVRTF
TRBV20-1	NA	many	TRBJ2-1	TGCAGTTTAGAAGATACATACAATGAGCAGTTCTTC	CSLEDTYNEQFF